This paragraph covers one T cell receptor (beta chain) sequence. The antigen is not known. The CDR3 is 13 residues long. Germline lookup yields CDR1 MNHNY and CDR2 SVGAGI (reference sequence). The data were taken from a study of post-analysis software for immune sequencing data. Whole-study results and caveats: When the samples were clustered directly with F measure, those that had been prepared in the same batch showed strong co-clustering. Controls showed lower frequencies than patients for a handful of TRBV segments, and TRBV5-6, TRBV5-1 and TRBV20-1 were among these.

Presence of unique molecular identifiers characterized the TCR beta cDNA libraries. The source material, roughly 0.9 to 11 million T cells, gave rise to 450,000 to 550,000 cDNA molecules. TCRdb re-analysed the PCR reads in MiXCR, keeping a single row per CDR3 protein. The data hold about 260,000 distinct CDR3 sequences, with 35% to 45% observed a single time. The receptor comes from a girl under 18 with multiple sclerosis. J is TRBJ2-5 and V is TRBV6-6; D is undetermined. The DNA end is more similar to TRBJ2-7, so the J call may be wrong. The specimen was blood. For the CDR3, the DNA is TGTGCCAGCAGTTACTCCCCGGTCTACGAGCAGTACTTC. Translating it yields CASSYSPVYEQYF.